This TCR beta chain derives from a study of glioma-infiltrating T cells (dated by TCRdb to between 2015 and 2016). Background on the whole study: TCR alpha- and beta-chain repertoires were sequenced from glioma tissue, non-neoplastic brain tissue and matched peripheral blood mononuclear cells. To measure how far tissue and blood T-cell populations diverged, each tissue-infiltrating repertoire was compared against the peripheral blood repertoire of the same patient. The paired cohort comprised three low-grade glioma patients, several primary glioblastoma patients and three non-glioma patients contributing non-neoplastic brain tissue.

The CDR3 runs 15 amino acids, cysteine and phenylalanine included. Only CDR3 DNA remains: 45 bases, in frame from the first base. For CDR1 and CDR2, the germline V gene (reference sequence) lists LGHDT and YNNKEL. Trimming takes 2 bases from V and 4 bases from J, and the germline ends sit 12 bases apart. TCR alpha and beta CDR3 regions were amplified with the iRepertoire nested amplicon-rescue multiplex PCR (arm-PCR) platform from RNA. For one-step reverse transcription and amplification, 100-400 ng of tissue mRNA or PBMC total RNA was used as input. After bead purification, a secondary multiplex PCR added Illumina adapters, and libraries were gel-purified between 200 and 400 bp. The libraries contained internal 6-nucleotide barcodes that were used for demultiplexing. Libraries were sequenced on an Illumina MiSeq with 2x220 or 2x250 nucleotide paired-end reads. As for the original processing: Paired reads were merged with FLASH 1.2.11 and aligned to the GRCh37 human genome with BWA-MEM before extracting TRA and TRB reads. An IMGT-derived reference of cassette sequences and CDR3 motifs, with pseudogenes included, was used for V and J assignment. Three-frame translation of reads was performed, and productive CDR3s were defined as those with a C...FGXG motif and no stop codons. Unique combinations of V-J cassette pair and CDR3 amino acid sequence were defined as clonotypes. Hamming distance filtering was applied to reads, with thresholds set by the sequence error rate of each sample in mapped regions. The raw public data were reprocessed by TCRdb itself: fastp quality trimming at Q25, MiXCR clonotype calling, in-frame beta chains only. Rows are unified per CDR3 protein, each entry keeping the most common DNA and genes. The authors' filters were not applied to this entry. Across this sample there are roughly 120,000 distinct CDR3 sequences, with approximately 25% seen only once. 13% to 15% of the sample comes from the top ten.

The sample holds many counts of this clonotype. It has no known antigen specificity. The record has no base qualities; no much larger clone is one base away. Overall study results and their limits: Very few CDR3 sequences were found to be shared between tissue and blood, and this scarcity was attributed to high CDR3 diversity and limited sampling. The group comparisons were based on small numbers of patients: three non-neoplastic, three low-grade glioma and fewer than ten glioblastoma patients. In non-neoplastic patients, VJ-independent divergence between tissue and blood fell below expectation, whereas in all gliomas, and especially in low-grade gliomas, the divergence rose above expectation.

This chain is built from TRBV3-1 and TRBJ2-1, with a tentative D gene TRBD2 over 6 matching bases. The origin of this receptor is a human donor with low-grade glioma or glioblastoma, undergoing nonglioma brain surgery, or in good health (not recorded which). Sample: glioma tissue, nonneoplastic brain tissue, or PBMCs (not recorded which). The DNA sequence is TGTGCCAGCAGCCAACTTGACGGGAGATACAATGAGCAGTTCTTC. Its protein reads: CASSQLDGRYNEQFF.